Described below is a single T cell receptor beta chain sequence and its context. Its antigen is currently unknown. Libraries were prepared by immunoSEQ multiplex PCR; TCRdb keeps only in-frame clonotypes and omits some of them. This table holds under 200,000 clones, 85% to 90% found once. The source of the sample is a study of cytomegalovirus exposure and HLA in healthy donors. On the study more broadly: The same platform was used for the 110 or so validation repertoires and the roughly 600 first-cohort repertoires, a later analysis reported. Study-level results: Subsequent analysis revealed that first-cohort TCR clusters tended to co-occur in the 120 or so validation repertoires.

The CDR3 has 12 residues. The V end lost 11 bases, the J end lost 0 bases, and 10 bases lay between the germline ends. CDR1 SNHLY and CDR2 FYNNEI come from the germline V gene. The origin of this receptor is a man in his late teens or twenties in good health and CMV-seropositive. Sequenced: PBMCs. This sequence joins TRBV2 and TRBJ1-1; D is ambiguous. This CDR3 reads CAGGKVNTEAFF. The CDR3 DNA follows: TGTGCCGGAGGGAAGGTGAACACTGAAGCTTTCTTT.